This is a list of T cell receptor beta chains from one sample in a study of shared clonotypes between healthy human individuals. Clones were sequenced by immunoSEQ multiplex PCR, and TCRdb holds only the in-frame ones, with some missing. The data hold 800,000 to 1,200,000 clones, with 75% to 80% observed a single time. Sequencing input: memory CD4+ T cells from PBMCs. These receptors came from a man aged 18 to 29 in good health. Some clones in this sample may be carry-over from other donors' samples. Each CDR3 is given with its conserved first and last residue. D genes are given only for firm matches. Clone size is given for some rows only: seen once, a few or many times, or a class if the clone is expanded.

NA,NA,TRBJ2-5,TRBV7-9,TGTGCCAGCAGCTTAGGGCTTCAAAGCGGGACCCAGTACTTC,CASSLGLQSGTQYF
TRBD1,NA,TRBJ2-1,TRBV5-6,TGTGCCAGCACCGTAAAGAGGACAGGGGGACTTCCCAATGAGCAGTTCTTC,CASTVKRTGGLPNEQFF
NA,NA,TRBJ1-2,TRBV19,TGTGCCAGTAGGGACAGAGCTAACTATGGCTACACCTTC,CASRDRANYGYTF
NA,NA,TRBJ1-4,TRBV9,TGTGCCAGCAGCGTATACCCTACAACTAATGAAAAACTGTTTTTT,CASSVYPTTNEKLFF
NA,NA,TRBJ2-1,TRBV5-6,TGTGCCAGCAGCCGAGGGGGACGGACAGACAATGAGCAGTTCTTC,CASSRGGRTDNEQFF
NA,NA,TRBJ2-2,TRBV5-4,TGTGCCAGCAGCTTGGATACAGGGAATACCGGGGAGCTGTTTTTT,CASSLDTGNTGELFF
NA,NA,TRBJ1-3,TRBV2,TGTGCCAGCAGTGAATGGGACGTGGGCCAGGGGTCGAACACCATATATTTT,CASSEWDVGQGSNTIYF
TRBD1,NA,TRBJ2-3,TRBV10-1,TGCGCCAGCAGTGAGTCAATAGGACAGGGAACGCAGTATTTT,CASSESIGQGTQYF
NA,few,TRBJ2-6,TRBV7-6,TGTGCCAGCAGCGATCGTCCTGTGCTTGTGGCCAACGTCCTGACTTTC,CASSDRPVLVANVLTF
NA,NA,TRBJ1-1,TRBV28,TGTGCCAGCAGTTTAGGGGCGGAGGGGAACACTGAAGCTTTCTTT,CASSLGAEGNTEAFF
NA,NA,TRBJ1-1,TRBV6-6,TGTGCCAGCAGTCGATCGGGCAACACTGAAGCTTTCTTT,CASSRSGNTEAFF
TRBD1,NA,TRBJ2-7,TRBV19,TGTGCCAGTAGTCTCGGACAGGGGGCCGACGAGCAGTACTTC,CASSLGQGADEQYF
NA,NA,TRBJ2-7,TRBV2,TGTGCCAGCAGGAGACCCAAACAAACCTACGAGCAGTACTTC,CASRRPKQTYEQYF
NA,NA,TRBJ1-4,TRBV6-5,TGTGCCAGCAGTTACGAAAGGCAGGACGATGAAAAACTGTTTTTT,CASSYERQDDEKLFF
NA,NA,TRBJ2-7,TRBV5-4,TGTGCCAGCAGCACTAAGACTAGCTCCTACGAGCAGTACTTC,CASSTKTSSYEQYF
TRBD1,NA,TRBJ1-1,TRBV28,TGTGCCAGCAGCCTAAACAGGGGAGGGCCTGAAGCTTTCTTT,CASSLNRGGPEAFF
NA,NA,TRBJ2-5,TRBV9,TGTGCCAGCAGCGCCCCCGCGGCGGGCGAGACCCAGTACTTC,CASSAPAAGETQYF
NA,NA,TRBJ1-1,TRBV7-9,TGTGCCAGCAGCCCTAGGAACACTGAAGCTTTCTTT,CASSPRNTEAFF
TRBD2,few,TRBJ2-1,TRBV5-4,TGTGCCAGCAGCGTCCCGGGGGAGGGCCTTAATGAGCAGTTCTTC,CASSVPGEGLNEQFF
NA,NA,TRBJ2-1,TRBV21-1,TGTGCCAGTCCGGGGACTAGCGGGAGGTGTGAGCAGTTCTTC,CASPGTSGRCEQFF
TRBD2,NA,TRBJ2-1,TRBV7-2,TGTGCCAGCAGCCGCGCTAGCGGGAGCCACAATGAGCAGTTCTTC,CASSRASGSHNEQFF
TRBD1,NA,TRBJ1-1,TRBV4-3,TGCGCCAGCAGCCAAGATAGGCAGGGGGCTCCCCTCAGAGCTTTCTTT,CASSQDRQGAPLRAFF
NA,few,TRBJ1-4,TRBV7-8,TGTGCCAGCAGCTTACCGGGGGGGGCAACTAATGAAAAACTGTTTTTT,CASSLPGGATNEKLFF